Given below is one TCR beta chain in context. Its antigen is unknown. The data originate from a study of T cell repertoires in cytomegalovirus infection. TCRdb independently ran MiXCR on the reads; one entry per CDR3 protein. The sample carries 750,000 to 900,000 distinct CDR3 sequences, under 35% recorded once. The trim removed 1 base at V and 3 bases at J, leaving 3 bases unmatched. Germline V CDR1 and CDR2: LNHDA, SQIVND (reference sequence). The length of the CDR3 is 17 residues. This clonotype originated in a human donor in good health (CMV status not recorded). Some clones in this sample may be carry-over from other donors' samples. The chain uses TRBV19 and TRBJ2-2; TRBD2 matches 12 bases. The sequencing used cultured CD8+ T cells from PBMCs, collected from culture after CMV antigen stimulation. CDR3 bases: TGTGCCAGTAGTATAGGGTCTAGCGGGGGGGACACCGGGGAGCTGTTTTTT. This codes for CASSIGSSGGDTGELFF.